The clone carrying this T cell receptor beta chain was counted between two and nine times. Its antigen is not known. Whole-study results and caveats: The TCR gene usage of tumor memory CD4+ T cells clustered together with blood and lymph node memory CD4+ cells and with lymph node naive CD4+ cells. The larger cohort examined one V-J beta rearrangement, not whole repertoires.

TCRdb recomputed calls from the 5' RACE reads with MiXCR, one row per CDR3 protein. This table holds tens of thousands of distinct CDR3 sequences, approximately 31% found once. After removal of 6 bases from V and 4 bases from J, the junction contained 11 bases not matched to a gene. The CDR3 runs to 16 residues. Looked up from germline, CDR1 is MGHRA and CDR2 is YSYEKL. The gene calls are TRBV4-1 and TRBJ2-5, with 10 bases matching TRBD2. Sequenced sample: tumor-infiltrating memory CD4+ T cells sorted from the breast tumor. Described subset: memory CD4+ T cells, CD4+CD45RO+CD25-. This TCR came from a female donor with breast cancer. The CDR3 region has the DNA TGCGCCAGCAGACGTGGCGGACTAGCGGAATCAGAGACCCAGTACTTC. It encodes CASRRGGLAESETQYF.